Below, one T cell receptor (beta chain) is given with its context. Regarding time point: pre-treatment baseline. Response was assessed by RECIST 1.1 at 12 weeks, except two rapid progressors. Only in-frame clones appear in the TCRdb table, and some are missing; sequencing was by immunoSEQ multiplex PCR. The table lists over 13,000 clones, over 65% of them singletons. This record belongs to a study of blood T cell dynamics during melanoma immunotherapy. The CDR3 spans 15 residues. Trimming took 6 bases from V and 4 from J, leaving 15 bases between them. Germline values: CDR1 MDHEN, CDR2 SYDVKM. The material was blood, obtained from a patient treated with checkpoint blockade. The source is a human donor with melanoma. This chain connects TRBV28 to TRBJ2-2, with a weak D call TRBD1 (5 bases). The DNA for the CDR3 is TGTGCCAGCAGCAGAGCCCTGACAGCCACCGGGGAGCTGTTTTTT. Protein: CASSRALTATGELFF.